This TCR beta chain was recorded in a study of cytomegalovirus exposure and HLA in healthy donors (dated by TCRdb to 2017 to 2019). Turning to the overall study: An earlier analysis of around 600 of the donors reported more than 250 Gb of sequence data and some 100 million unique TCR beta sequences from roughly 200 million T cells. Among 398 genotyped donors of the cohort, an average of approximately 220,000 unique TCR beta nucleotide sequences was sequenced per donor, of which about 18% were non-productive. Donor age, sex, ethnicity and CMV serostatus were compiled alongside the repertoire data. Of the approximately 370 genotyped donors, less than 90% were placed in the genetic ancestry cluster associated with self-reported Caucasian donors. Genome-wide SNP genotypes for about 60% of the roughly 670 donors were used in a later genetic analysis, which treated that subset as a discovery cohort. An earlier analysis of several hundred of the donors applied high-throughput TCR beta sequencing to assess whether each TCR beta V gene segment acted as functional or pseudogenic. Approximately 300 gigabases of sequencing data and around 80 million unique TCR sequences made up an early release that covered approximately 620 HLA-typed donors. The study aimed to test whether signatures of past pathogen exposure could be identified by cataloging public T cell receptors. Typing coverage differed by locus: A, B, C, DRB1 and DQB1 were typed in about 620-630 donors, DQA1 in about 500, DPA1 in approximately 610, and DPB1 in roughly 450. The T cell repertoires of 700 or so subjects were profiled by immunosequencing and related to cytomegalovirus serostatus. The later analysis used no new phenotypic data to find candidate immune exposures, relying instead on TCR beta sequences and their occurrence across donors. Both class I and class II loci were covered by HLA typing, at four-digit resolution. To predict cytomegalovirus infection status, the study brought together high-throughput TCR immunosequencing, statistical association of individual TCRs with disease status, and machine learning. Every discovery cohort repertoire had been produced on one sequencing platform. Because of strong linkage in the cohort, roughly five DR-DQ haplotypes were treated as single units for association and clustering. To study patterns of TCR occurrence, a later analysis re-analyzed previously published TCR beta repertoires from 700 or so donors and added high-resolution HLA genotyping. Along with the approximately 700-subject first cohort, a separate validation cohort of over a hundred different subjects was used. Results the study describes overall, beyond this receptor: In both the original and validation cohorts, the classifier was reported to diagnose cytomegalovirus status with high specificity and sensitivity. A total of 150 to 200 TCR beta chains were listed by the study as associated with cytomegalovirus. Because the 87-base-pair reads could not distinguish some IMGT-functional V segments, including TRBV6-2 and TRBV6-3, those segments were excluded. According to a later analysis, parvovirus B19, influenza, CMV and Epstein-Barr virus appeared linked to several top co-occurrence clusters. Sequencing depth was assumed to be roughly uniform across donors in the presence/absence analyses, though that assumption may not hold. The cohort was sequenced for TCR beta chains only, and without alpha or paired-chain data the features that could be detected were limited. In a later genetic analysis, a missense DCLRE1C variant was associated with V-gene and J-gene trimming of TCR beta chains, and the association was replicated in an independent cohort. A few of the identified cytomegalovirus-associated TCR beta chains were confirmed in vitro to be specific for cytomegalovirus antigens. Linkage disequilibrium might explain the correlated functional status among segregating V segments, but an unknown experimental factor could not be ruled out. A further reported finding was that TCR beta sequences accurately predicted the HLA-A and HLA-B alleles for most subjects in the first cohort. In a later genetic analysis, fewer N-insertions in productive TCRs were reported among donors in an Asian-associated ancestry cluster than the 666-donor mean. Because counts were too low, about 17 rarely observed V segments, including chromosome 9 orphons, were excluded from the earlier analysis of about 500 of the donors. CMV serostatus was the only immune exposure information available for the cohort. The authors suggested that the approach could potentially be generalized to other disease states and immunological phenotypes. When HLA alleles, especially DR and DQ, strongly co-occurred, attributing TCR associations to individual alleles was difficult. A later analysis found that HLA-associated TCR beta chains were more clonally expanded and had lower generation probabilities than equally common non-associated chains. In an earlier analysis of some 640 of the donors, most TCR beta V segments were observed in productive rearrangements about 87% or about 30% of the time, broadly matching IMGT annotations. In a later analysis, most CMV-associated TCR beta chains were found to appear HLA-restricted, with HLA associations seemingly driven largely by CMV exposure. A cluster of highly shared sequence variants was judged likely to be a technical artifact of the sequencing pipeline. Because some donors lacked HLA typing at each locus, the association tests relied only on the typed subset. According to a later analysis, TCR association rates differed among HLA loci, with DRB1 alleles showing the most associated TCRs and HLA-C alleles showing the fewest. Most TCR sequences were seen in very few donors, while some public TCRs were found in many individuals. At a false discovery rate of 0.05, a later analysis linked 16,000 or so TCR beta sequences to specific HLA alleles.

Libraries were made using the immunoSEQ multiplex PCR assay. For the multiplex PCR, a mixture combining 60 forward primers for TCR Vbeta segments and 13 reverse primers for TCR Jbeta segments was used. A multiplex PCR assay on genomic DNA amplified the CDR3 region of rearranged TCR beta genes. Amplified TCR beta libraries were sequenced as 87-base-pair reads on the Illumina HiSeq System. As for the original processing: A later analysis counted around 72 million unique TCR beta chains across the 500 to 850 repertoires, and about 10 million of these chains were shared by at least two donors. To remove PCR and sequencing errors, raw reads were error-corrected and collapsed into unique sequences using a nearest-neighbor algorithm that merged closely related sequences. V, D and J gene segments were assigned by aligning CDR3 sequences to IMGT reference sequences. Each retained sequence needed at least a six-nucleotide match to both a V gene segment and a J gene segment. A rearrangement was called productive if the CDR3 had no stop codons and remained in frame with V and J, and every other rearrangement was called non-productive. Following IMGT convention, CDR3 was defined as the stretch from the second conserved V-encoded cysteine up to the conserved J-encoded phenylalanine. In an earlier analysis of more than 550 of the donors, sequences lacking an unambiguous match to a single V gene segment were excluded. In an earlier analysis of several hundred of the donors, a V segment was called functional when productive rearrangements were above 56.7%, and segregating when the standard deviation between donors exceeded 5%. To diagnose cytomegalovirus status from the catalog of TCR beta chain sequences, a statistical classification framework was built. V and J gene assignment, in a later analysis, came from comparing TCR nucleotide sequences with IMGT/GENE-DB human TR gene sequences. A later analysis assigned CDR3 sequences and most-parsimonious VDJ recombination scenarios with the TCRdist pipeline. A later analysis defined each TCR beta chain by its CDR3 amino acid sequence plus V-gene family, and excluded reads lacking a unique V-gene family. In a later analysis, fewer than 600 highly shared, low-generation-probability nucleotide sequences were removed to address suspected cross-contamination and a sequencing artifact. For each public chain, a later analysis derived a clonal expansion index from normalized ranks of inferred template counts within each repertoire. A later analysis computed generation probabilities with a VDJ recombination model fitted to out-of-frame rearrangements, and checked the results against IGoR. In a later analysis, hypergeometric tests were used to score TCR-TCR, TCR-HLA and TCR-CMV co-occurrence, with a repertoire-size bias correction applied to TCR pairs. A later analysis estimated false discovery rates by permuting HLA or CMV assignments 20 times. In a later analysis, co-occurring TCRs were grouped using DBSCAN, and TCRdist sequence similarity was added for clustering within HLA-allele-positive subsets. Repertoires with fewer than 30,000 or more than 120,000 public chains, plus five repertoires with anomalous nucleotide sharing, were excluded from co-occurrence clustering. Imported from immuneACCESS, the table was reduced by TCRdb to in-frame sequences with V and J called. These copies leave out some clones; in studies compared against another copy, an unresolved V gene accounts for under half, and the cause of the remainder is not known. For V, J and clone size, that table is used; D and trimming come from the DNA. The sample data list 95,000 to 150,000 clones, and more than 60% of these were observed just once. The ten top clones hold about 2.5% of the sample.

In regard to this clone: The specificity of this receptor is unknown. There are no base qualities to consult, and no much larger clone falls within one base.

The cohort comprised some 730 healthy bone marrow donors. At the time of sampling, every cohort member was nominally healthy, though immune exposures that went unrecorded were likely present. The donor was CMV seropositive and belonged to the group of 250 to 300 seropositive cohort members. Every donor gave a peripheral blood sample, and the peripheral blood mononuclear cells from that sample were used for TCR beta sequencing. Genomic DNA was extracted from the blood cell samples with the Qiagen DNeasy Blood Extraction Kit. From its cysteine to its phenylalanine, the CDR3 spans 16 amino acids. The CDR3 DNA has 48 bases and is translated from base 1. Reading the germline V gene gives CDR1 LGHNA and CDR2 YSLEER. V is cut back by 1 base and J by 3 bases, with 1 base in the junction unmatched.

Recombination linked TRBV4-3 to TRBJ2-2; TRBD2 matches 11 bases in the middle. Source material: PBMCs. The source is a middle-aged woman in good health and CMV-seropositive. The CDR3 region has the sequence CASSQALAGDTGELFF. The DNA is as follows: TGCGCCAGCAGCCAAGCACTAGCGGGAGACACCGGGGAGCTGTTTTTT.